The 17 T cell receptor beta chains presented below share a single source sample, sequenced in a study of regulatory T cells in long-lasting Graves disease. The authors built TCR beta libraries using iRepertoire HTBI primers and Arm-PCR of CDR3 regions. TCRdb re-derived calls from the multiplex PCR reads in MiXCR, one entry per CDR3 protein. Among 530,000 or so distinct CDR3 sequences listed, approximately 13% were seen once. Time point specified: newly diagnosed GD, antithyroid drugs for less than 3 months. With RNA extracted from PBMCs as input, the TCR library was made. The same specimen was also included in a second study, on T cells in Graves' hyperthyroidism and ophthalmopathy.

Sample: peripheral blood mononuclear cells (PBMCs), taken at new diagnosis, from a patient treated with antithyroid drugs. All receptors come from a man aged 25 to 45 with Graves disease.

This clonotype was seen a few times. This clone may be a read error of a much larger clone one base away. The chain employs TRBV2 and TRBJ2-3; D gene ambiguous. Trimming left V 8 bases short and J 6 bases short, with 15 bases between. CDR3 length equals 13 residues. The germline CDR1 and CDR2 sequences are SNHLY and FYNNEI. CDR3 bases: TGTGCCAGCGGGAAAGGGCAGGAGGATACGCAGTATTTT. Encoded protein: CASGKGQEDTQYF.

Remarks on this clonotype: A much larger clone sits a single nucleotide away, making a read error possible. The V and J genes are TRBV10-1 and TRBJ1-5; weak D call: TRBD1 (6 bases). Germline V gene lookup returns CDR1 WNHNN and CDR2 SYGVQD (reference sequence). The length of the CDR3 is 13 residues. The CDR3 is CANSFQGFQTQHF. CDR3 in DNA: TGCGCCAACTCATTCCAGGGGTTTCAGACCCAGCATTTT.

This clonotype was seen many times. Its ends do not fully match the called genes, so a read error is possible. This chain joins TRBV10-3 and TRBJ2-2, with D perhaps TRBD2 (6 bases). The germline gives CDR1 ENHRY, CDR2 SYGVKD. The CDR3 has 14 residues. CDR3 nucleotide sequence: TGTGCCATCAAAGGCGGGATGAACGCCGGGGAGCTGTTTTTT. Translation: CAIKGGMNAGELFF.

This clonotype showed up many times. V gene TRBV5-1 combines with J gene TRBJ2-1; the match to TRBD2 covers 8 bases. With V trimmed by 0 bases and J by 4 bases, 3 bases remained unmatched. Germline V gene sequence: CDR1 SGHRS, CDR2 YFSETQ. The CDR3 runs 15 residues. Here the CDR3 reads CASSLGAGAYNEQFF. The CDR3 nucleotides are TGCGCCAGCAGCTTGGGAGCGGGAGCGTACAATGAGCAGTTCTTC. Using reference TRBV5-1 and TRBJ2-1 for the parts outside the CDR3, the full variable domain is KAGVTQTPRYLIKTRGQQVTLSCSPISGHRSVSWYQQTPGQGLQFLFEYFSETQRNKGNFPGRFSGRQFSNSRSEMNVSTLELGDSALYLCASSLGAGAYNEQFFGPGTRLTVL.

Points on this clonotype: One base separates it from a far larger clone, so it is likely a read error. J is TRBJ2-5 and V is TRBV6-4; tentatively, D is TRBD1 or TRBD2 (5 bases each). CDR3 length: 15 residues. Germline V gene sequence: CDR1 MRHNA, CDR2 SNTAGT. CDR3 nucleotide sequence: TGTACCAGCAGCCGCACCTTCGAGGGGCGCGTGACCCAGTACTTC. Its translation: CTSSRTFEGRVTQYF.

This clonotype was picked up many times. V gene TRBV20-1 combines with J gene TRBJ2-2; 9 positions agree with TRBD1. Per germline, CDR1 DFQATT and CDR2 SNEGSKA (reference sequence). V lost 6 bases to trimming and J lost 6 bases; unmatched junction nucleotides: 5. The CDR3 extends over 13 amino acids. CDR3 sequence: CSARRQGAGELFF. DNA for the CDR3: TGCAGTGCCAGACGACAGGGGGCCGGGGAGCTGTTTTTT.

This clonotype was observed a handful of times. The CDR3 region is CASSFSWRRPQHF. The CDR3 nucleotides are TGTGCCAGCAGCTTCTCTTGGCGTCGGCCCCAGCATTTT. The chain uses TRBV27 and TRBJ1-5; D call uncertain. CDR1 is MNHEY, CDR2 SMNVEV, per germline (reference sequence). The CDR3 has 13 residues. Deletions cut 6 bases from V and 9 bases from J, with 15 bases between.

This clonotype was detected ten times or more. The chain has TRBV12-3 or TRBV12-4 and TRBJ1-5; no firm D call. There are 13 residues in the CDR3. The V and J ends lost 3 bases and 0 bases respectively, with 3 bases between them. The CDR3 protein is CASSFDSNQPQHF. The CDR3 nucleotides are TGTGCCAGCAGTTTTGATAGCAATCAGCCCCAGCATTTT.

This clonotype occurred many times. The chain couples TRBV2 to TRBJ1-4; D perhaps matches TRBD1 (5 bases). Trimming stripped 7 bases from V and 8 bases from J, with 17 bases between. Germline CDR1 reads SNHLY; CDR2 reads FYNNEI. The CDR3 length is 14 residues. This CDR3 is CASTFDQGREKLFF. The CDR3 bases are TGTGCCAGCACCTTTGACCAGGGAAGGGAAAAACTGTTTTTT.

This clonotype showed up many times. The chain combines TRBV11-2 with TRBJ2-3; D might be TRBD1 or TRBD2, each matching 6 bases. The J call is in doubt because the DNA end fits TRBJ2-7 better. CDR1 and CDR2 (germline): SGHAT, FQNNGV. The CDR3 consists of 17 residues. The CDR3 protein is CASSLGDGGGKFYEQYF. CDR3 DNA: TGTGCCAGCAGCTTAGGAGATGGAGGGGGGAAATTCTACGAGCAGTACTTC.

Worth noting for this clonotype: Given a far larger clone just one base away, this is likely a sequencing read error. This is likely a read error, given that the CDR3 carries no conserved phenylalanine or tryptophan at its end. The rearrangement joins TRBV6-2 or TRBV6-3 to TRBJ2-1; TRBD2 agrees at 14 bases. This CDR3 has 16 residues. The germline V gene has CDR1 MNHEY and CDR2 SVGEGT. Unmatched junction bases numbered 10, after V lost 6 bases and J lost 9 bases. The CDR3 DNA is TGTGCCAGCAGCCACCGGGGGGGACTAGCGGGAGTTGAGCAGTTCTCC. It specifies CASSHRGGLAGVEQFS.

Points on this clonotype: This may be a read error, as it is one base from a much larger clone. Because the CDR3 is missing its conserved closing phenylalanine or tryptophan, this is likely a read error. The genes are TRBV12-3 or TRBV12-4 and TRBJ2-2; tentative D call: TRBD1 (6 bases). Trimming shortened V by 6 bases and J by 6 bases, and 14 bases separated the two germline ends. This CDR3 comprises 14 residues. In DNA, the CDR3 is TGTGCCAGCAGCCTTACAGGGCTATCCGGGGAGCTGTTTCTT. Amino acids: CASSLTGLSGELFL.

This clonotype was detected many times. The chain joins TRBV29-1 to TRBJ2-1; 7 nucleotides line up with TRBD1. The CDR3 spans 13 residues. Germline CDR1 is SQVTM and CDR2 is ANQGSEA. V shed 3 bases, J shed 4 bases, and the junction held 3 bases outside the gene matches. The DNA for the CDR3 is TGCAGCGTTGACCGGGGACAGTACAATGAGCAGTTCTTC. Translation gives CSVDRGQYNEQFF.

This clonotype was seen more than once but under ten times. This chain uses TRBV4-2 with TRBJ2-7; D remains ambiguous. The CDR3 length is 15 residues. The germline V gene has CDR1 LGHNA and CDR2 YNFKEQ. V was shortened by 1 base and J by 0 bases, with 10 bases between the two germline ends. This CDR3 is CASSQGVVSSYEQYF. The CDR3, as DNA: TGTGCCAGCAGCCAAGGGGTGGTTAGCTCCTACGAGCAGTACTTC.

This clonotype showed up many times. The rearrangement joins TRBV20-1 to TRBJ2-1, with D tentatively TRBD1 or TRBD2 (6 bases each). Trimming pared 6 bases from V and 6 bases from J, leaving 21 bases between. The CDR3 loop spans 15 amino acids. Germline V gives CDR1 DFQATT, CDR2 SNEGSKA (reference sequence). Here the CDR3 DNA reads TGCAGTGCCCCGGGAAGGGGGGTCTACGGCAATGAGCAGTTCTTC. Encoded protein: CSAPGRGVYGNEQFF.

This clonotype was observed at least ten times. As DNA, the CDR3 is TGTGCCAGCGAACTAGGGGGCGCAGGAAGGACCGGGGAGCTGTTTTTT. Protein: CASELGGAGRTGELFF. This chain joins TRBV28 and TRBJ2-2; 7 bases map to TRBD1. The CDR3 runs 16 residues. V was clipped by 8 bases and J by 5 bases; unmatched bases: 14. Germline V CDR1 and CDR2: MDHEN, SYDVKM.

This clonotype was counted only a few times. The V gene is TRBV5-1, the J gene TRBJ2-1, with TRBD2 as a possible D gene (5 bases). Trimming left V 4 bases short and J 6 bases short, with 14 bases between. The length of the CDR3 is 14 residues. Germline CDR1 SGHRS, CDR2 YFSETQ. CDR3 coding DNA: TGCGCCAGCAGCGATGGCGGGCGGACCAATGAGCAGTTCTTC. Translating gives CASSDGGRTNEQFF.